This record covers a single T cell receptor beta chain. Its cognate antigen has yet to be identified. Within one base of it there is no much larger clone, and no base qualities were kept. The sample is drawn from a study of OX40 agonist ivuxolimab in advanced cancers. For the study in its entirety: Ivuxolimab, which targeted the costimulatory receptor OX40 (CD134), was an agonistic, fully human IgG2 monoclonal antibody. The dose-escalation cohort was around 84% male with a mean age of approximately 60 years, ranging from roughly 20 to 80. Intravenous ivuxolimab was administered to patients every 2 weeks at six dose levels: 0.01, 0.1, 0.3, 1.5, 3 and 10 mg/kg. Patients were allowed to have had prior anti-PD-1, anti-PD-L1 or anti-CTLA-4 therapy, and approximately 40% of the dose-escalation patients had previously received checkpoint inhibitors. Three dose-escalation patients achieved partial responses, one with hepatocellular carcinoma and two with cutaneous melanoma. The paper reports the monotherapy dose-escalation portion (N of about 56 patients) of the phase I ivuxolimab trial. Peripheral TCRbeta sequencing aimed to test whether ivuxolimab altered TCR sequence diversity and caused clonal T-cell expansion. Of the 50 to 55 patients in dose escalation, about 20 had hepatocellular carcinoma, some 15 had melanoma, 9 had renal cell carcinoma and 9 had head and neck cancer. The full study reports these points: Low levels of normalized T-cell clonal expansion were also seen in some patients who did not respond. In the 0.1-3.0 mg/kg groups, partial responders had among the lowest normalized peripheral clonal expansion, particularly in CD8+ T cells. After ivuxolimab, more expanded clones were found on average in CD8+ T cells than in CD4+ T cells. At doses from 0.1 to 3.0 mg/kg, clonal expansion was seen in both CD4+ and CD8+ blood T cells between baseline and week 6. Antigen specificity was not determined for the clonally expanded peripheral T cells.

Genomic DNA was extracted from sorted cells for sequencing of the TCRbeta CDR3 region. TCRbeta CDR3 regions were sequenced using the immunoSEQ Assay. TCRdb holds this immuneACCESS table with in-frame rearrangements only. Some clones are missing; in checked studies, unresolved V genes explain under half, and the rest has no known cause. This sample has about 22,000 clones in its table, and less than 90% of those were observed once. The ten most abundant clones make up nearly 25% of the sample. Patients with autoimmune disease history or receiving systemic immunosuppression were excluded from the trial. In every dose cohort, peripheral blood was drawn for TCR sequencing at baseline, cycle 4 day 1, and cycle 7 day 1. The samples were taken from a phase I, first-in-human, multicenter, open-label dose-escalation trial of ivuxolimab. Adults with locally advanced or metastatic melanoma, renal cell carcinoma, hepatocellular carcinoma or head and neck squamous cell carcinoma were enrolled in the trial. CD4+ and CD8+ T cells were sorted separately from peripheral blood before TCR sequencing.

For this chain, trimming is 5 bases at the V end and 5 bases at the J end, and the number of junction bases without a gene match is 11. For CDR1 and CDR2, the germline V gene lists SGHVS and FNYEAQ. The cysteine opens and the phenylalanine closes a CDR3 of 16 amino acids. The kept DNA is CDR3 alone, 48 bases in frame from the first base. The sequence joins TRBV7-6 to TRBJ2-7; 11 central nucleotides agree with TRBD1. Material: CD4+ or CD8+ T cells sorted from blood, obtained in a trial of the OX40 agonist ivuxolimab. The clonotype comes from an adult with an advanced solid tumor such as melanoma, head and neck, liver or kidney cancer. DNA sequence: TGTGCCAGCAGCCCAACGCCGGGACAGGGGGACCACGAGCAGTACTTC. Its coded protein is CASSPTPGQGDHEQYF.